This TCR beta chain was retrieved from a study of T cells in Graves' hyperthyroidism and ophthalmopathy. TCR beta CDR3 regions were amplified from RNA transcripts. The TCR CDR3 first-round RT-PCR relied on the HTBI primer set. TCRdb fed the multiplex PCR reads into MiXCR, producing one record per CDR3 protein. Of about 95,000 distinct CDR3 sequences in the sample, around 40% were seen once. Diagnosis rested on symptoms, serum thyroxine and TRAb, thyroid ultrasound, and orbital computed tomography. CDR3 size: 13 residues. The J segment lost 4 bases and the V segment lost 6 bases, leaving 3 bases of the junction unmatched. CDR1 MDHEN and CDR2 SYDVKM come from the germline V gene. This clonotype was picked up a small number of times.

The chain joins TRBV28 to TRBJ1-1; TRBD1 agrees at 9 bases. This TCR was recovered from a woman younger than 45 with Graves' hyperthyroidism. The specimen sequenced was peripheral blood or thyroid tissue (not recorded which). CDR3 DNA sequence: TGTGCCAGCAGGCACAGGGGGCCCACTGAAGCTTTCTTT. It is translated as CASRHRGPTEAFF.